This TCR beta chain comes out of a study of OX40 agonist ivuxolimab in advanced cancers. The wider study: Enrolled patients in dose escalation had cancers that were hepatocellular carcinoma, melanoma, renal cell or head and neck cancer.

As for this clone: Its antigen is not known.

Patients were ineligible given autoimmune disease history or systemic immunosuppression. The assay was immunoSEQ multiplex PCR, and TCRdb's table has in-frame clones only and misses some. The data show approximately 84,000 clones, 85% to 95% seen once. Trimming removed 3 bases from V and 16 bases from J, with 34 bases in between. CDR1 is MNHEY and CDR2 is SMNVEV in the germline V gene (reference sequence). The CDR3 is 19 residues long. Whole-study results and caveats: The study observed clonal expansion of CD4+ and CD8+ blood T cells by week 6 at 0.1 to 3.0 mg/kg.

This TCR was sampled from an adult with an advanced solid tumor such as melanoma, head and neck, liver or kidney cancer. The chain combines TRBV27 with TRBJ2-6; tentatively, D is TRBD1 or TRBD2 (5 bases each). The sample was CD4+ or CD8+ T cells sorted from blood, taken in a trial of the OX40 agonist ivuxolimab. CDR3: CASSFGQGEFSLWGQRLTF. In nucleotides, the CDR3 is TGTGCCAGCAGTTTCGGACAAGGGGAGTTCTCCCTCTGGGGCCAACGTCTGACTTTC.